These 12 T cell receptor beta chains came from one sample sequenced in a study of neurological immune-mediated disorders. TCRdb reprocessed the 5' RACE reads with MiXCR, giving one entry per CDR3 protein. The table records around 66,000 distinct CDR3 sequences, about 5.1% of them present only once. The source material was PBMCs. Receptor source: a woman aged 70-85 years with multiple sclerosis.

This clonotype was seen at least ten times. This chain uses TRBV6-4 with TRBJ2-1; D perhaps matches TRBD1 (6 bases). The germline V gene has CDR1 MRHNA and CDR2 SNTAGT. Trimming took 6 bases from V and 0 from J, leaving 12 bases between them. CDR3 size: 15 residues. The CDR3 nucleotides are TGTGCCAGCAGAATGGGGGCGTTCTCCTACAATGAGCAGTTCTTC. Residues: CASRMGAFSYNEQFF.

Many counts were recorded for this clonotype. The genes are TRBV12-3 or TRBV12-4 and TRBJ2-7, with D possibly being TRBD1 (5 bases). Trimming left V 6 bases short and J 6 bases short, with 21 bases between. There are 15 residues in the CDR3. In DNA form, the CDR3 reads TGTGCCAGCAGACTTCACGGGCAGGGTGGATCCGAGCAGTACTTC. It codes for CASRLHGQGGSEQYF.

This clonotype was observed at least ten times. The rearrangement uses TRBV2 and TRBJ2-1; 7 positions match TRBD2. Germline CDR1 and CDR2: SNHLY and FYNNEI. CDR3 length: 14 amino acids. V lost 6 bases to trimming and J lost 10 bases; unmatched junction nucleotides: 12. The CDR3 is CASSRTSQSGEQFF. As DNA, the CDR3 is TGTGCCAGCAGCCGGACTAGTCAGTCAGGGGAGCAGTTCTTC. The complete variable domain, with remaining parts taken from reference TRBV2 and TRBJ2-1, reads EPEVTQTPSHQVTQMGQEVILRCVPISNHLYFYWYRQILGQKVEFLVSFYNNEISEKSEIFDDQFSVERPDGSNFTLKIRSTKLEDSAMYFCASSRTSQSGEQFFGPGTRLTVL.

This clonotype was detected ten times or more. The chain couples TRBV20-1 to TRBJ1-4; D call uncertain. The CDR3 is 13 amino acids. Germline V gene sequence: CDR1 DFQATT, CDR2 SNEGSKA (reference sequence). Trimming left V 0 bases short and J 0 bases short, with 2 bases between. The CDR3, as DNA: TGCAGTGCTAGAGATGCAACTAATGAAAAACTGTTTTTT. Translation gives CSARDATNEKLFF.

This clonotype has a count of ten or more. The chain has TRBV5-6 and TRBJ1-1; D unresolved. The CDR3 totals 15 residues. Deletions cut 1 base from V and 0 bases from J, with 10 bases between. Per the germline V gene, CDR1 is SGHDT and CDR2 is YYEEEE. CDR3 loop: CASSLYIRVNTEAFF. The CDR3, as DNA: TGTGCCAGCAGCTTGTATATTAGAGTGAACACTGAAGCTTTCTTT.

This clonotype came up many times. V usage is TRBV6-2 or TRBV6-3 and J usage is TRBJ2-7; no definite D call. The CDR3 has 15 amino acids. The germline CDR1 and CDR2 sequences are MNHEY and SVGEGT. V was clipped by 7 bases and J by 3 bases, with 19 bases between them. CDR3 in DNA: TGTGCCAGCACCCCCCAGGACCCTATCTTCTACGAGCAGTACTTC. Translated, it gives CASTPQDPIFYEQYF.

The sample holds many counts of this clonotype. This chain links TRBV27 with TRBJ1-5; D remains unclear. From germline, CDR1 is MNHEY and CDR2 SMNVEV (reference sequence). The CDR3 has 13 residues. Trimming cost V 5 bases and J 1 base, with 6 bases left between them. CDR3 sequence (DNA): TGTGCCAGCAGTGGACGGAGCAATCAGCCCCAGCATTTT. Translation gives CASSGRSNQPQHF.

In this sample, this clonotype turned up many times. The V and J genes are TRBV11-2 and TRBJ2-7, with a possible D match to TRBD2 (6 bases). The CDR3 spans 12 residues. The V end was cut by 5 bases, the J end by 6 bases, with 11 bases between. CDR1 and CDR2 (germline): SGHAT, FQNNGV. The DNA of the CDR3 is TGTGCCAGCAGCACCGGGACTGTCGAGCAGTACTTC. Translation gives CASSTGTVEQYF. The full variable domain, rest sourced from reference TRBV11-2 and TRBJ2-7, is EAGVAQSPRYKIIEKRQSVAFWCNPISGHATLYWYQQILGQGPKLLIQFQNNGVVDDSQLPKDRFSAERLKGVDSTLKIQPAKLEDSAVYLCASSTGTVEQYFGPGTRLTVT.

This clonotype was detected a few times. Given a much more abundant clone one base away, this may be a read error. V is TRBV15 and J is TRBJ1-1; D perhaps matches TRBD1 (5 bases). The CDR3 has 16 residues. The germline V gene encodes CDR1 LNHNV and CDR2 YYDKDF (reference sequence). The ends were cut back, 2 bases at V and 3 bases at J, with 16 bases in the middle. The CDR3 here is CATSRPKKQVHTEAFF. The CDR3 DNA is TGTGCCACCAGCAGACCAAAGAAACAGGTGCACACTGAAGCTTTCTTT.

For this clonotype: A read error is likely, as this CDR3 ends without the conserved phenylalanine or tryptophan. The chain combines TRBV24-1 with TRBJ1-2; D ambiguous. V lost 9 bases and J 4 bases, leaving 11 bases between the germline ends. The CDR3 is 12 residues long. Germline-derived CDR1 and CDR2 are KGHDR and SFDVKD. CDR3 nucleotide sequence: TGTGCCACCTCCCCAGGTAGCTATGGCTACACCGTC. This translates into CATSPGSYGYTV.

This clonotype was detected many times. V and J are TRBV5-1 and TRBJ2-2, with 12 bases aligning to TRBD2. V gave up 3 bases and J gave up 4 bases; unmatched junction bases: 4. The length of the CDR3 is 16 residues. Germline CDR1 SGHRS, CDR2 YFSETQ. Here the CDR3 reads CASSWTSGTATGELFF. The CDR3 DNA follows: TGCGCCAGCAGCTGGACTAGCGGGACGGCCACCGGGGAGCTGTTTTTT.

At least ten counts were recorded for this clonotype. The CDR3 DNA sequence: TGCGCCAGCAGCCAAGCCGACAGGGGGCGAGGCTACACCTTC. It encodes CASSQADRGRGYTF. This chain links TRBV4-3 with TRBJ1-2; TRBD1 aligns across 10 bases. Germline V gene lookup returns CDR1 LGHNA and CDR2 YSLEER. CDR3 size: 14 residues. Trimming took 1 base from V and 8 from J; bases not matched to a gene: 4.